This T cell receptor beta chain was observed in a study of shared clonotypes between healthy human individuals. For the study at large: Three CD4 naive, three CD4 memory, two CD8 naive and one CD8 memory plate were used per donor.

Evenly divided among several immunoSEQ plates was the genomic DNA of each subset. Some clones are missing from TCRdb's copy, which holds only in-frame ones; the method was immunoSEQ multiplex PCR. Here the sample spans approximately 2.4 million clones, approximately 95% being singletons. Germline V gene data show CDR1 as LNHDA and CDR2 as SQIVND (reference sequence). This CDR3 contains 11 residues. Trimming took 6 bases from V and 8 from J, leaving 8 bases between them. The donor cohort consisted entirely of Caucasian adults residing in Nashville, Tennessee. Splitting the CD4+ cells yielded a CD45RA+ naive subset and a CD45RA-negative memory subset.

The gene calls are TRBV19 and TRBJ2-1; D uncertain. Input material: naive CD4+ T cells sorted from blood. Subset specified: CD45RA+ positively selected. This TCR came from a man younger than 35 in good health. The CDR3 here is CASSRIHEQFF. The CDR3 region has the DNA TGTGCCAGTAGCAGGATTCATGAGCAGTTCTTC.